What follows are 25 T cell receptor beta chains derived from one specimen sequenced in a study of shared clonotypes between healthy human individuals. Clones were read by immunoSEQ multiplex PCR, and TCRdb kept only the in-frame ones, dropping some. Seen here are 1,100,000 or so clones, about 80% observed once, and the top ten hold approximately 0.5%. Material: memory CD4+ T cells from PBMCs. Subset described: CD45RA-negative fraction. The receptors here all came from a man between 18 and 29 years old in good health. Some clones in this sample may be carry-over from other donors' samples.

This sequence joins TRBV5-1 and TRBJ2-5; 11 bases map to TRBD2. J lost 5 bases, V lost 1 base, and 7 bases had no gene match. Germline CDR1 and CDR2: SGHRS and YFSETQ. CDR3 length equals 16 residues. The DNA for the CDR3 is TGCGCCAGCAGCTTGCTTACTAGCGGGAGCCGGGAGACCCAGTACTTC. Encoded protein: CASSLLTSGSRETQYF.

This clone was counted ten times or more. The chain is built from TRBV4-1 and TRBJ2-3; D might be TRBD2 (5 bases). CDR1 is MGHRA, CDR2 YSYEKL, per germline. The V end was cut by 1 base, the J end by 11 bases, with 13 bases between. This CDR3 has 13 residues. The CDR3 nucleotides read TGCGCCAGCAGCCAAGTCGCGGTAGCGCAGCAGTATTTT. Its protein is CASSQVAVAQQYF.

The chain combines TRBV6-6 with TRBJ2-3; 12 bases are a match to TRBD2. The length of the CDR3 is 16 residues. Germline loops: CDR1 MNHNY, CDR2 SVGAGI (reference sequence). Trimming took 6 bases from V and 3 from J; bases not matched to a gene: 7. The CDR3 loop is CASSPSGRAGTDTQYF. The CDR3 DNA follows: TGTGCCAGCAGCCCTAGCGGGAGGGCCGGAACAGATACGCAGTATTTT.

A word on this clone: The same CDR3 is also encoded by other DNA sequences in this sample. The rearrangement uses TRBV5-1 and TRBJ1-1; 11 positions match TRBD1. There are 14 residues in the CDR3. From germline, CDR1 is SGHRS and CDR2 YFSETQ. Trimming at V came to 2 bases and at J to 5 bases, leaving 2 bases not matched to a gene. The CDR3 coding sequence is TGCGCCAGCAGCTTTGGGACAGGGGGGACTGAAGCTTTCTTT. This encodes CASSFGTGGTEAFF.

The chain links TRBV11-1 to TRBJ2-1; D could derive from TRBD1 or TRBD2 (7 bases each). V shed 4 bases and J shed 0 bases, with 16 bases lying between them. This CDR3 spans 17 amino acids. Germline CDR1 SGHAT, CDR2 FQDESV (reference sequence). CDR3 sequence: CASSSQGGGYSYNEQFF. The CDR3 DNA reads TGTGCCAGCAGCTCCCAGGGGGGGGGTTACTCCTACAATGAGCAGTTCTTC.

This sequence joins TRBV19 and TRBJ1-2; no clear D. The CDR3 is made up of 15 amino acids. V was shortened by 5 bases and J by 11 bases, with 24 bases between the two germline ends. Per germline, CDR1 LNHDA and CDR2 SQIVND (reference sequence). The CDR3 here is CASSPAPPGGLGYTF. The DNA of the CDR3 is TGTGCCAGTAGTCCCGCCCCCCCCGGCGGCCTCGGGTACACCTTC.

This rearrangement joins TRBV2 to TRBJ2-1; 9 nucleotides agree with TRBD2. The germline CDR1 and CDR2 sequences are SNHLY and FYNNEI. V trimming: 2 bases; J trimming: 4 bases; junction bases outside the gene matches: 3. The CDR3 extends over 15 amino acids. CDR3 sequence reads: CASSERTSAYNEQFF. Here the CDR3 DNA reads TGTGCCAGCAGTGAAAGGACTAGCGCTTACAATGAGCAGTTCTTC.

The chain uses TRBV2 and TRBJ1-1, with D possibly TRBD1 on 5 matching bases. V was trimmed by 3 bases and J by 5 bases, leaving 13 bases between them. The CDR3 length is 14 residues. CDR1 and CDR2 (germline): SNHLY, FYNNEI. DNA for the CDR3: TGTGCCAGCAGTGATTGGGGGAAGGGGACTGAAGCTTTCTTT. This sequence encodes CASSDWGKGTEAFF.

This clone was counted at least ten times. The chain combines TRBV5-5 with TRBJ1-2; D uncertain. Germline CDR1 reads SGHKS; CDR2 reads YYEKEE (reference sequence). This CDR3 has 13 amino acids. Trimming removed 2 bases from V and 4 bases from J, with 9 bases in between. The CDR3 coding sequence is TGTGCCAGCAGCTTCCCAGACGGCTATGGCTACACCTTC. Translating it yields CASSFPDGYGYTF.

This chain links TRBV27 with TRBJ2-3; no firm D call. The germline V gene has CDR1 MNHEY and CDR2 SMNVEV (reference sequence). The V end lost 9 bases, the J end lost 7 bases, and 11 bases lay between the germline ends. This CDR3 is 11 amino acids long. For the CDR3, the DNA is TGTGCCAGTTGCCGCGAGAATACGCAGTATTTT. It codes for CASCRENTQYF.

The CDR3 is CASSLKGVLAGEETQYF. The CDR3 DNA reads as TGCGCCAGCAGCCTCAAGGGGGTGCTAGCGGGGGAAGAGACCCAGTACTTC. J is TRBJ2-5 and V is TRBV4-1; 10 nucleotides match TRBD2. Germline CDR1 MGHRA, CDR2 YSYEKL. The CDR3 contains 17 residues. V shed 4 bases, J shed 3 bases, and the junction held 11 bases outside the gene matches.

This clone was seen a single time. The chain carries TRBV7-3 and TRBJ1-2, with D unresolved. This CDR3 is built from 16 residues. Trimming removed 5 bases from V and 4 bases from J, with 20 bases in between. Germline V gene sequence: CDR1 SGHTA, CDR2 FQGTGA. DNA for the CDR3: TGTGCCAGCAGCGGTTCAACCTCCACCTCTATCTATGGCTACACCTTC. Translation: CASSGSTSTSIYGYTF. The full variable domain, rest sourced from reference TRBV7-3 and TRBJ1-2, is GAGVSQTPSNKVTEKGKYVELRCDPISGHTALYWYRQSLGQGPEFLIYFQGTGAADDSGLPNDRFFAVRPEGSVSTLKIQRTERGDSAVYLCASSGSTSTSIYGYTFGSGTRLTVV.

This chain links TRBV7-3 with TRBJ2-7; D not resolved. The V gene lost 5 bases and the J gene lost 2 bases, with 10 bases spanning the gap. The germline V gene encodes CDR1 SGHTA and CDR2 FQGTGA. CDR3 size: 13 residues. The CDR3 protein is CASSPWIAYEQYF. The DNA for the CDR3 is TGTGCCAGCAGCCCCTGGATAGCCTACGAGCAGTACTTC.

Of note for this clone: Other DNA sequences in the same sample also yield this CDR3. The CDR3 region has the DNA TGTGCCAGCAGCGTCTCGGGCCGCACAGATACGCAGTATTTT. This encodes CASSVSGRTDTQYF. This sequence joins TRBV9 and TRBJ2-3; no firm D call. Germline CDR1 SGDLS, CDR2 YYNGEE. This CDR3 region has 14 residues. Trimming removed 2 bases from V and 1 base from J, with 8 bases in between.

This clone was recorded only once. This chain's CDR3 is CASSQTRNEQFF. CDR3 DNA: TGTGCCAGCAGCCAAACACGGAATGAGCAGTTCTTC. This chain links TRBV4-2 with TRBJ2-1; no clear D. This CDR3 is built from 12 residues. CDR1 is LGHNA, CDR2 YNFKEQ, per germline. Trimming removed 2 bases at V and 7 bases at J, with 6 bases between.

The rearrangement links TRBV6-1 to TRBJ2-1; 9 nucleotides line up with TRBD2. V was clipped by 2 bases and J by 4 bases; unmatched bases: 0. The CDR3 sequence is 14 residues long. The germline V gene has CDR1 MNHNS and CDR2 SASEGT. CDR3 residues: CASSELAGYNEQFF. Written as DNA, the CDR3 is TGTGCCAGCAGTGAACTAGCGGGGTACAATGAGCAGTTCTTC.

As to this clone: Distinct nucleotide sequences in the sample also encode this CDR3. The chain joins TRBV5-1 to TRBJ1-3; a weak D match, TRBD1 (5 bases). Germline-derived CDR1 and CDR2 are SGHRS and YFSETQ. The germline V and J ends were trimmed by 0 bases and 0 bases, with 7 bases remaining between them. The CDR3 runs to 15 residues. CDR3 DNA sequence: TGCGCCAGCAGCTTGGGGACATCCTCTGGAAACACCATATATTTT. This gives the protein CASSLGTSSGNTIYF.

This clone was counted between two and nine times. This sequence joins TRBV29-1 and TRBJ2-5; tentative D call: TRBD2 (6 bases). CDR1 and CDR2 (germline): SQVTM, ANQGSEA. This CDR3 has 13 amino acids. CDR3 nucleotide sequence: TGCAGTGGGACGGCTAGCGCCAGAGGGACCCAGTACTTC. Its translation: CSGTASARGTQYF.

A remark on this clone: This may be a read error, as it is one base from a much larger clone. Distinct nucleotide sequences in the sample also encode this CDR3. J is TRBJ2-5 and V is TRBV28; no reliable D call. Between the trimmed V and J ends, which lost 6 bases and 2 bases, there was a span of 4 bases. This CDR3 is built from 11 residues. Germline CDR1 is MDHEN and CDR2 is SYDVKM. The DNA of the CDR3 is TGTGCCAGCAGGAGTCAAGAGACCCAGTACTTC. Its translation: CASRSQETQYF.

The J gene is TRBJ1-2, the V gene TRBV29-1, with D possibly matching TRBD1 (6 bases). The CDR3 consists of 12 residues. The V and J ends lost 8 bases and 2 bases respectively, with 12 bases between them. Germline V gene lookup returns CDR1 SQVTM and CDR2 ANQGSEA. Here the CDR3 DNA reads TGCAGCACGGCAGGGGCAAACTATGGCTACACCTTC. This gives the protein CSTAGANYGYTF.

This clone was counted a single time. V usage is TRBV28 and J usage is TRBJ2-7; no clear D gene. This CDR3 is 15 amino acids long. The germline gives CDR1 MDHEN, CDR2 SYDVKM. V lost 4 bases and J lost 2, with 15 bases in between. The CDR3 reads CASSSPPGGAYEQYF. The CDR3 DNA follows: TGTGCCAGCAGTTCCCCCCCGGGCGGAGCCTACGAGCAGTACTTC.

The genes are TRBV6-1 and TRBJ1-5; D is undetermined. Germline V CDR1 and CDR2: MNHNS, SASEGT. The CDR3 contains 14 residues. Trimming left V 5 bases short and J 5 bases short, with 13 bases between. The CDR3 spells CASSPVTPDQPQHF. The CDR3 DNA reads TGTGCCAGCAGTCCGGTGACCCCAGATCAGCCCCAGCATTTT.

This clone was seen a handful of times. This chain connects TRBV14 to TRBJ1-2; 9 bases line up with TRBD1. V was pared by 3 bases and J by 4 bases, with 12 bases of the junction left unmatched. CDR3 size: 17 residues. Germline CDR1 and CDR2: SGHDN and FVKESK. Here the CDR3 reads CASSQRDRDLIRYGYTF. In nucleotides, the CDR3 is TGTGCCAGCAGCCAGAGGGACAGGGACCTGATTCGCTATGGCTACACCTTC.

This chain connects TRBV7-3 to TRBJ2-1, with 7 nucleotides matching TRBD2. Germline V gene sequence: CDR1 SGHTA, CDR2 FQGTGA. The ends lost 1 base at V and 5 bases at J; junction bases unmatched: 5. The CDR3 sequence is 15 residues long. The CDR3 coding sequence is TGTGCCAGCAGCTTAAGCGGGAGTCCCCACAATGAGCAGTTCTTC. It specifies CASSLSGSPHNEQFF.

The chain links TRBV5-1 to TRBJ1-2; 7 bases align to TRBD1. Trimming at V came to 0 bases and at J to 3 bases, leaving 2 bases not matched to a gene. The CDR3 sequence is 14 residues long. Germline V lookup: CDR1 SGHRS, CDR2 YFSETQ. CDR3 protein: CASSLATGDYGYTF. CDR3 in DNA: TGCGCCAGCAGCTTGGCCACAGGGGACTATGGCTACACCTTC.